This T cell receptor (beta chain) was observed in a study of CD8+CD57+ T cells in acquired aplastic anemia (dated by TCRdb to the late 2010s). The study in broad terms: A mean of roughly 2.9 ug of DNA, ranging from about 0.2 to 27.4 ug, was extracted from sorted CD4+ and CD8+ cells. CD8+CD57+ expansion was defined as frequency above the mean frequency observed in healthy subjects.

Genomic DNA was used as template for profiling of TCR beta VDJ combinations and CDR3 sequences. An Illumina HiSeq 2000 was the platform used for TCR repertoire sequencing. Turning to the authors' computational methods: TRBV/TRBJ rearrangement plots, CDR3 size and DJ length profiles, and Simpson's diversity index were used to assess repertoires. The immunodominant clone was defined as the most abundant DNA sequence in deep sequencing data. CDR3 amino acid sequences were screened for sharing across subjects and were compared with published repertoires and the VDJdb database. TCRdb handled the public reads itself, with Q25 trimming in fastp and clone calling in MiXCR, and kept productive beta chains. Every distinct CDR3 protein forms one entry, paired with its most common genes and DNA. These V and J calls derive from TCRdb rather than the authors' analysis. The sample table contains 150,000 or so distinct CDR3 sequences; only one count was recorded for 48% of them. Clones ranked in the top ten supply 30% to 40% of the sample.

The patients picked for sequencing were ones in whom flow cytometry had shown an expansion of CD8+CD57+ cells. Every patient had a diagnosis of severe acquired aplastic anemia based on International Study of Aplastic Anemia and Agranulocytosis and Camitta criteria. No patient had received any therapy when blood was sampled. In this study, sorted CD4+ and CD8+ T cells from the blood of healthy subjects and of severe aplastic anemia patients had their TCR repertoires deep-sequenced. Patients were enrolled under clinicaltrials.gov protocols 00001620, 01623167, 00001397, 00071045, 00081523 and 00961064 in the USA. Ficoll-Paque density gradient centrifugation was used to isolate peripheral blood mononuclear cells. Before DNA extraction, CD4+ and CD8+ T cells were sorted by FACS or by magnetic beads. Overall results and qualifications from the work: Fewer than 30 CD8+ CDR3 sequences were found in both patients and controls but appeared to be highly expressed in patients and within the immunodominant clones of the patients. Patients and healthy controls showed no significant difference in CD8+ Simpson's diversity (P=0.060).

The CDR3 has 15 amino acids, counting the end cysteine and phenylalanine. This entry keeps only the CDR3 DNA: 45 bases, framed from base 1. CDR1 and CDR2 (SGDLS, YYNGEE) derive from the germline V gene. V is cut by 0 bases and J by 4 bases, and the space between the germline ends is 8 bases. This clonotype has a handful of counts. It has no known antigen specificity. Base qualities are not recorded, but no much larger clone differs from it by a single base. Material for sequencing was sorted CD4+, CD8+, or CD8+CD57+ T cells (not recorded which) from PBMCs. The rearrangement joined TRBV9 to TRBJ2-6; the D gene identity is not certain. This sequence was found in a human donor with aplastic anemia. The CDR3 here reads CASSVADPGANVLTF. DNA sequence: TGTGCCAGCAGCGTAGCAGATCCCGGGGCCAACGTCCTGACTTTC.